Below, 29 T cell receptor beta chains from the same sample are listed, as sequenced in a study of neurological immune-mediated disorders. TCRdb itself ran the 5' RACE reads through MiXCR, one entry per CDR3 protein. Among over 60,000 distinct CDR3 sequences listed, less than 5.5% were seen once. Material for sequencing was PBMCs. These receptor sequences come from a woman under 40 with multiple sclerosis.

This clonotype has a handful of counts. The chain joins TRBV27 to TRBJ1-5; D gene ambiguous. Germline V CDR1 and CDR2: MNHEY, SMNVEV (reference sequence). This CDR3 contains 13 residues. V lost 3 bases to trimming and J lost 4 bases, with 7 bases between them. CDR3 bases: TGTGCCAGCAGTTTCACTTGGAATCAGCCCCAGCATTTT. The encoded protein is CASSFTWNQPQHF.

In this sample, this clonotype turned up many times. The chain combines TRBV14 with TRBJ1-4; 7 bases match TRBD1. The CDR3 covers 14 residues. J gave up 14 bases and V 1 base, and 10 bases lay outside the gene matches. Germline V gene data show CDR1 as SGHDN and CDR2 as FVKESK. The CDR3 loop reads CASSQGNWGQRLFF. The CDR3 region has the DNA TGTGCCAGCAGCCAAGGGAATTGGGGACAGCGGCTGTTTTTT.

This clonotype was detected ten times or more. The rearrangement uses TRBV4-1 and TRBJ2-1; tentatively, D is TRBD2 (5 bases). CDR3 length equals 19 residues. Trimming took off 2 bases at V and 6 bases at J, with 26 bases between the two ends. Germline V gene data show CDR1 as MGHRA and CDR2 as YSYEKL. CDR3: CASSQWSLGNGGPSNEQFF. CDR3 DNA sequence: TGCGCCAGCAGCCAATGGTCCCTGGGTAATGGAGGCCCTAGCAATGAGCAGTTCTTC.

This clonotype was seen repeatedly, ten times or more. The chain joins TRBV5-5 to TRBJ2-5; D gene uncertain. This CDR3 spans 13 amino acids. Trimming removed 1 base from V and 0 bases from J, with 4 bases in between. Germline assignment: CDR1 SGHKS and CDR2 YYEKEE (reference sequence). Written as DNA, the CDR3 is TGTGCCAGCAGCTTGATACACCAAGAGACCCAGTACTTC. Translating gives CASSLIHQETQYF. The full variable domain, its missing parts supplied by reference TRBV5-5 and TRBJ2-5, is DAGVTQSPTHLIKTRGQQVTLRCSPISGHKSVSWYQQVLGQGPQFIFQYYEKEERGRGNFPDRFSARQFPNYSSELNVNALLLGDSALYLCASSLIHQETQYFGPGTRLLVL.

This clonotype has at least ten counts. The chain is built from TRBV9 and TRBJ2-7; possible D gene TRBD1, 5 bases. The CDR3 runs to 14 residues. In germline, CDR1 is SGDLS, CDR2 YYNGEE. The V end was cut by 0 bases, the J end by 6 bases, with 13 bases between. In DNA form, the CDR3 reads TGTGCCAGCAGCGTAGGGGCAGGGAAGCGCGAGCAGTACTTC. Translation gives CASSVGAGKREQYF.

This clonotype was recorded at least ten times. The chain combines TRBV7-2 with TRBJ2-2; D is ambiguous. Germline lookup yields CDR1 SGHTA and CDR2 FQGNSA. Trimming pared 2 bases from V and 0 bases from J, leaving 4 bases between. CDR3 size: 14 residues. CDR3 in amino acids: CASSLSSNTGELFF. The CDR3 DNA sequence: TGTGCCAGCAGCTTATCCTCGAACACCGGGGAGCTGTTTTTT.

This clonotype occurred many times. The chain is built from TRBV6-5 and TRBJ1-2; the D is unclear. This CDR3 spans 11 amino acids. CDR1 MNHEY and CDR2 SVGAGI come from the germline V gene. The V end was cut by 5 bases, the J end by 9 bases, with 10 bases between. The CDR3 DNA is TGTGCCAGCAGTCAACCGACTTGCTACACCTTC. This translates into CASSQPTCYTF.

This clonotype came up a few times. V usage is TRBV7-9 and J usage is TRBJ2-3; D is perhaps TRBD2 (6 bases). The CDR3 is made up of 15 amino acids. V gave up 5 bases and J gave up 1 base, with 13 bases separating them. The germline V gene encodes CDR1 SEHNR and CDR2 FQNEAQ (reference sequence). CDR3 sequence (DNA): TGTGCCAGCAGCCGACTAGTTTCCGGCACAGATACGCAGTATTTT. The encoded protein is CASSRLVSGTDTQYF.

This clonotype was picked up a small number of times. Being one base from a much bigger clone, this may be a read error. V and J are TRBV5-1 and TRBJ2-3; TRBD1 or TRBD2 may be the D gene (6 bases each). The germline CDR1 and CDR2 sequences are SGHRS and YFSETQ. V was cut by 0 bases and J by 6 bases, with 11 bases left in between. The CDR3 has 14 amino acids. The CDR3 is CASSLERGGDTQYF. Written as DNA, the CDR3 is TGCGCCAGCAGCTTGGAAAGAGGGGGGGATACGCAGTATTTT.

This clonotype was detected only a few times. CDR3 residues: CASSLRGRGETQYF. For the CDR3, the DNA is TGTGCCAGCAGCTTGCGGGGGAGGGGAGAGACCCAGTACTTC. The gene calls are TRBV5-6 and TRBJ2-5; 7 bases agree with TRBD2. This CDR3 contains 14 residues. In germline, CDR1 is SGHDT, CDR2 YYEEEE. V shed 1 base, J shed 4 bases, and the junction held 4 bases outside the gene matches.

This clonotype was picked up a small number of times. The CDR3 bases are TGTGCCAGCAGCTTAACCGGGACAGCAATCCCCCGGGGCCACTATGGCTACACCTTC. It yields the protein CASSLTGTAIPRGHYGYTF. The chain combines TRBV5-6 with TRBJ1-2; 7 bases agree with TRBD1. V was pared by 2 bases and J by 3 bases, with 19 bases of the junction left unmatched. Germline V CDR1 and CDR2: SGHDT, YYEEEE. The CDR3 covers 19 residues.

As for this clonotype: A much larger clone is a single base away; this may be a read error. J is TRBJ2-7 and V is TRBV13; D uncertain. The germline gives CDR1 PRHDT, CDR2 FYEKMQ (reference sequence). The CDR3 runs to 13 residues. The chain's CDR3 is CAISLGRSYEQYF. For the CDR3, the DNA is TGTGCCATCAGCTTAGGACGCTCCTACGAGCAGTACTTC.

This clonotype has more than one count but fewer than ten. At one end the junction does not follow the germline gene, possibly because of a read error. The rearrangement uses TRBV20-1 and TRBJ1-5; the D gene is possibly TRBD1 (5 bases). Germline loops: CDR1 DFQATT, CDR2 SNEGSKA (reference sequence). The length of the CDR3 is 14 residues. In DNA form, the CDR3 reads TGCAGTGCTAAAATCCCGCCAGGGAATCAGCCCCAGAATTTT. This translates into CSAKIPPGNQPQNF.

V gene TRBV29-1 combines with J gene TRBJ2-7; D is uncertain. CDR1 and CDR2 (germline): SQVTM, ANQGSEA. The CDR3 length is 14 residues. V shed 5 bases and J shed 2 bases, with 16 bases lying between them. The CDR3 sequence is CSVSGLPGPYEQYF. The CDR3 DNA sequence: TGCAGCGTTTCCGGGTTGCCCGGGCCCTACGAGCAGTACTTC.

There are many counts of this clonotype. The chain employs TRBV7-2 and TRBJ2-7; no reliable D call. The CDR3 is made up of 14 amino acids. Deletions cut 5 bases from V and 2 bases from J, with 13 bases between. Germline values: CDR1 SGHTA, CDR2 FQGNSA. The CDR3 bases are TGTGCCAGCAGCCCCTCTAGAGGAGCCTACGAGCAGTACTTC. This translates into CASSPSRGAYEQYF.

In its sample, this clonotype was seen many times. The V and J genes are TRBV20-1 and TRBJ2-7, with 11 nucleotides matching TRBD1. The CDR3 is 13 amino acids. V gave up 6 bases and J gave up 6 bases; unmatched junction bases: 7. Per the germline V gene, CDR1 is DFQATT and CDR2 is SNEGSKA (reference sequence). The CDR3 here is CSARDRGFGEQYF. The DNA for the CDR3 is TGCAGTGCCCGGGACAGGGGGTTCGGCGAGCAGTACTTC.

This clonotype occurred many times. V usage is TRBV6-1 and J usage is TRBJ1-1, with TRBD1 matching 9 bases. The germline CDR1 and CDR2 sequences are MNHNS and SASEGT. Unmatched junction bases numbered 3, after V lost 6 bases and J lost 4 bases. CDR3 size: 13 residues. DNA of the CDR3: TGTGCCAGCAGGGACAGGGGTAGCACTGAAGCTTTCTTT. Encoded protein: CASRDRGSTEAFF.

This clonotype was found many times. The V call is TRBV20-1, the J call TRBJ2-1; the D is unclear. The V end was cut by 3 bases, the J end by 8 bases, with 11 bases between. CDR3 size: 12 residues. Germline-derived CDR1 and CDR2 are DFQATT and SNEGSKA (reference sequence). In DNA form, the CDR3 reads TGCAGTGCTAGCCTATCCCGCGATGAGCAGTTCTTC. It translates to CSASLSRDEQFF.

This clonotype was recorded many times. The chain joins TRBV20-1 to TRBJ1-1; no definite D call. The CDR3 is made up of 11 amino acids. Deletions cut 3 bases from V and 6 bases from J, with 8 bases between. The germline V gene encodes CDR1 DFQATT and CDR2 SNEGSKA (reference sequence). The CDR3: CSARGGAEAFF. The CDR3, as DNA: TGCAGTGCTAGGGGTGGGGCTGAAGCTTTCTTT.

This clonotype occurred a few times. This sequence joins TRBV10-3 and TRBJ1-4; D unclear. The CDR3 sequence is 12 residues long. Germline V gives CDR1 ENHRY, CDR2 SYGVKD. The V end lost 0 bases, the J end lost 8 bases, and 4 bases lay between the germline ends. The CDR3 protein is CAISESGEKLFF. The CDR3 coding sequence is TGTGCCATCAGTGAGTCGGGGGAAAAACTGTTTTTT.

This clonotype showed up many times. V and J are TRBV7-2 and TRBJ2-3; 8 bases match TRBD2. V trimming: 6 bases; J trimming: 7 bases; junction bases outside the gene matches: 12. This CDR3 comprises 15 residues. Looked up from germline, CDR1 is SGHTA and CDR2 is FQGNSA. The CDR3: CASRNGTSWGNTQYF. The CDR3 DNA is TGTGCCAGCAGAAACGGGACTAGTTGGGGGAATACGCAGTATTTT.

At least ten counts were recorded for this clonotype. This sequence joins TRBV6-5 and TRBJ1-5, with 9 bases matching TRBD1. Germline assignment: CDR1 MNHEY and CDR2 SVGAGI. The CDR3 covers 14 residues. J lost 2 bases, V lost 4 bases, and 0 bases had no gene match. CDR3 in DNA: TGTGCCAGCAGTTGGGACAGGGGCAATCAGCCCCAGCATTTT. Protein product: CASSWDRGNQPQHF.

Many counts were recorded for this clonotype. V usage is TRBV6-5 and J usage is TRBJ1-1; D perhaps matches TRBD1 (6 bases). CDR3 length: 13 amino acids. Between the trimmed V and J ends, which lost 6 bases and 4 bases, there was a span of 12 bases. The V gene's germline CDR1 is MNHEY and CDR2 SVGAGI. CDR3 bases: TGTGCCAGCAGCACCACAGGGCGCACTGAAGCTTTCTTT. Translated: CASSTTGRTEAFF.

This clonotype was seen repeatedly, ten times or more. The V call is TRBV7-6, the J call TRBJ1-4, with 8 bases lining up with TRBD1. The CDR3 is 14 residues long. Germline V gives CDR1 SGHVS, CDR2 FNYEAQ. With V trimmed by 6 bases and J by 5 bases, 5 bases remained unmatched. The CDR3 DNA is TGTGCCAGCAGTCTGGACAGGGTAAATGAAAAACTGTTTTTT. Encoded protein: CASSLDRVNEKLFF.

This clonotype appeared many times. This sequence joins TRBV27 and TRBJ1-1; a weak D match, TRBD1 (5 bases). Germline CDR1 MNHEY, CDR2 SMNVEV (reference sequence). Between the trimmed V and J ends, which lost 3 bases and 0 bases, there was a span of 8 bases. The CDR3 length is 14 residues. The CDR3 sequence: CASSLGQMNTEAFF. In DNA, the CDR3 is TGTGCCAGCAGTTTGGGGCAGATGAACACTGAAGCTTTCTTT.

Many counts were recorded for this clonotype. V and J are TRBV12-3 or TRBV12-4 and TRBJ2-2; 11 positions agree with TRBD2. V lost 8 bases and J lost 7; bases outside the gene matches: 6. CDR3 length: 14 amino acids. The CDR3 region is CASARGTSGGELFF. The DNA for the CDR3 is TGTGCCAGCGCGCGTGGGACTAGCGGCGGGGAGCTGTTTTTT.

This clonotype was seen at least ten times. The CDR3, as DNA: TGCGCCAGCACCCACCGGGACGATGATGGCTACACCTTC. Protein: CASTHRDDDGYTF. The chain joins TRBV5-1 to TRBJ1-2; possible D gene TRBD1, 5 bases. Germline V gene lookup returns CDR1 SGHRS and CDR2 YFSETQ. This CDR3 spans 13 amino acids. Deletions cut 6 bases from V and 6 bases from J, with 15 bases between.

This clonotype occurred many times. CDR3 DNA: TGTGCCAGCAGCTTAGGACAGGTCTCCGAGCAGTACTTC. Translating gives CASSLGQVSEQYF. This chain joins TRBV7-3 and TRBJ2-7; TRBD1 matches at 7 bases. CDR3 length equals 13 residues. The J segment lost 6 bases and the V segment lost 2 bases, leaving 4 bases of the junction unmatched. In germline, CDR1 is SGHTA, CDR2 FQGTGA. Looking up the rest from reference TRBV7-3 and TRBJ2-7 gives the full variable domain: GAGVSQTPSNKVTEKGKYVELRCDPISGHTALYWYRQSLGQGPEFLIYFQGTGAADDSGLPNDRFFAVRPEGSVSTLKIQRTERGDSAVYLCASSLGQVSEQYFGPGTRLTVT.

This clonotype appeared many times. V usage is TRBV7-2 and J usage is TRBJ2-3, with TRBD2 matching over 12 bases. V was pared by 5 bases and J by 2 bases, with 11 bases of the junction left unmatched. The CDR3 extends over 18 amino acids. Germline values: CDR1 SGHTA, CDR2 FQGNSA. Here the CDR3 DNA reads TGTGCCAGCAGCGCAACGACTAGCGGGGGCCTAGCCACAGATACGCAGTATTTT. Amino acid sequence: CASSATTSGGLATDTQYF. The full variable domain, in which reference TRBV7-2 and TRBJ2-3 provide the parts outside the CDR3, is GAGVSQSPSNKVTEKGKDVELRCDPISGHTALYWYRQSLGQGLEFLIYFQGNSAPDKSGLPSDRFSAERTGGSVSTLTIQRTQQEDSAVYLCASSATTSGGLATDTQYFGPGTRLTVL.